This T cell receptor (beta chain) was observed in a study of tumor-infiltrating lymphocytes in primary liver carcinoma. Study-wide context: Patients were both men and women, whose ages ran from 30 to 69 years. Overall study results and limits: Tumor specimens were characterized by a significantly higher top-250-clone fraction than blood (p = 0.039).

Starting from 450 to 500 ng of total RNA, TCR beta cDNA was produced with a primer in the constant region. ARM-PCR was slightly modified, and three nested multiplex PCR rounds with it gave rise to the TCR beta libraries. A C-beta reverse primer and TRBV1-TRBV30 forward primers served in each of the first two PCR rounds, at ten to eleven cycles apiece. TCRdb re-called the multiplex PCR reads through MiXCR, storing one row per CDR3 protein. The sample holds some 64,000 distinct CDR3 sequences, roughly two thirds seen once. With regard to this clonotype: Its antigen is not known. Compared with germline, one end of the junction differs, possibly owing to a read error.

Germline V lookup: CDR1 SQVTM, CDR2 ANQGSEA. The CDR3 runs 12 residues. The roughly 19-32 mg bulk tissue piece was not sorted before simultaneous RNA and DNA extraction. Surgeons resected the patients' primary liver carcinomas. Every tumor specimen contained over 85% viable tumor cells. The TCR originated in a man aged 40-55 years with primary liver carcinoma and hepatitis B virus infection. What was sequenced was liver tumor tissue from sampling region 4. The subset denotes: tumor region T4, right-lateral pole. V usage is TRBV29-1 and J usage is TRBJ2-1, with a possible D match to TRBD1 (7 bases). CDR3 nucleotide sequence: TGCAACGTTAGGCAGGGGGGAAATAAGCAGTTCTTC. This encodes CNVRQGGNKQFF.